This TCR beta chain was found in a study of blood T cells in healthy people across ages. A second PCR, run for about 7 to 11 cycles, used a sample-barcoded 5' primer plus a J-beta primer mix. One entry per CDR3 protein, called by TCRdb with MiXCR from the 5' RACE reads. The profile covers about 1,400,000 distinct CDR3 sequences, with around 55% appearing a single time and 6.7% taken by the ten largest. The CDR3 covers 17 residues. Looked up from germline, CDR1 is MNHEY and CDR2 is SVGAGI. V was cut by 0 bases and J by 2 bases, with 14 bases left in between. A minimum of 6 micrograms of total RNA was extracted per sample.

The chain carries TRBV6-5 and TRBJ1-5; D remains ambiguous. The sample was blood. This clonotype was sampled from a man aged 18 to 29 in good health. DNA of the CDR3: TGTGCCAGCAGTTACTCGAGAGTCGGCAACGGCAATCAGCCCCAGCATTTT. This translates into CASSYSRVGNGNQPQHF.